The rows below give T cell receptor beta chains drawn from one sample of a study of T-cell reconstitution after alpha-beta-depleted transplantation in children. TCRdb redid the calling of the PCR reads with MiXCR, one entry per CDR3 protein. The table lists some 500,000 distinct CDR3 sequences, approximately 32% of them singletons. The material was PBMCs from the stem cell graft donor, obtained from the stem cell graft. These receptors all come from a human donor who donated a stem cell graft to a child with aplastic anemia. Each CDR3 is given with its conserved first and last residue. A D gene is named only where the DNA matches it firmly. Expanded clones are given a class, and other clones once, few, many or no size at all.

CDR3,DNA,length,V,J,size,D
CASSQEGAGITNEQFF,TGCGCCAGCAGCCAAGAGGGAGCGGGGATAACTAATGAGCAGTTCTTC,16,TRBV4-3,TRBJ2-1,few,TRBD2
CASSGQLTSGRSGEQYF,TGTGCCAGCAGCGGACAACTGACTAGCGGGAGGAGTGGCGAGCAGTACTTC,17,TRBV5-5,TRBJ2-7,-,TRBD2
CASNQGPDTQYF,TGCGCCAGCAATCAGGGGCCAGATACGCAGTATTTT,12,TRBV5-1,TRBJ2-3,-,-
CASSLDQGSNQPQHF,TGCGCCAGCAGCTTGGACCAGGGAAGCAATCAGCCCCAGCATTTT,15,TRBV5-1,TRBJ1-5,-,-
CASSLGLWGGTPLSGANVLTF,TGTGCCAGCAGTTTAGGGTTATGGGGGGGGACTCCTCTATCTGGGGCCAACGTCCTGACTTTC,21,TRBV12-3/TRBV12-4,TRBJ2-6,few,TRBD2
CASSPYSTLTGAAKGNQPQHF,TGTGCCAGCAGTCCATACTCTACTCTGACAGGGGCCGCGAAGGGCAATCAGCCCCAGCATTTT,21,TRBV6-4,TRBJ1-5,-,TRBD1
CSASRRQETQYF,TGCAGTGCTAGCCGGCGGCAAGAGACCCAGTACTTC,12,TRBV20-1,TRBJ2-5,-,-
CASRGAGGSQFF,TGTGCCAGCAGAGGGGCAGGAGGGTCGCAGTTCTTC,12,TRBV6-2/TRBV6-3,TRBJ2-1,-,-
CSVGESTASTEAFF,TGCAGCGTTGGAGAGAGCACGGCCTCCACTGAAGCTTTCTTT,14,TRBV29-1,TRBJ1-1,few,-
CASGSTALFYGYTF,TGTGCCAGCGGGTCGACAGCCCTATTCTATGGCTACACCTTC,14,TRBV28,TRBJ1-2,-,-
CASSRANEKLFF,TGCGCCAGCAGCCGGGCAAATGAAAAACTGTTTTTT,12,TRBV5-1,TRBJ1-4,-,-
CATSRDMGLATYEQYF,TGTGCCACCAGCAGAGATATGGGACTAGCGACGTACGAGCAGTACTTC,16,TRBV15,TRBJ2-7,-,TRBD2
CSVAKQGANEKLFF,TGCAGCGTGGCCAAACAGGGGGCTAATGAAAAACTGTTTTTT,14,TRBV29-1,TRBJ1-4,once,TRBD1